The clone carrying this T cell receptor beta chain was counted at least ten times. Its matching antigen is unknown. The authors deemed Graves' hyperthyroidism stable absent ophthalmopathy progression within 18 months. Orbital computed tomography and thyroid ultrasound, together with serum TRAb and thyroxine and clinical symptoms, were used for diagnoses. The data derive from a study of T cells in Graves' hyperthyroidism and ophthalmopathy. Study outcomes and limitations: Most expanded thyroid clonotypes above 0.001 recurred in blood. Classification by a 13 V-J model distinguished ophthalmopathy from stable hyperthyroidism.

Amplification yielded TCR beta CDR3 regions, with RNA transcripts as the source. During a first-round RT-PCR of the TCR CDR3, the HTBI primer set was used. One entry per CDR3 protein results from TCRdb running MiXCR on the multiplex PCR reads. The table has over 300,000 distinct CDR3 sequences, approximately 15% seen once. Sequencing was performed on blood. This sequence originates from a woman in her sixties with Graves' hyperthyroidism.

CDR3 sequence: CASSLGNRRNTIYF. The CDR3 DNA reads TGTGCCAGCAGCTTAGGGAACAGGAGAAACACCATATATTTT. The V gene is TRBV7-2, the J gene TRBJ1-3, with D possibly being TRBD1 (5 bases). The CDR3 covers 14 residues. V was clipped by 1 base and J by 5 bases, with 9 bases between them. Germline V lookup: CDR1 SGHTA, CDR2 FQGNSA.